The rows below give T cell receptor beta chains drawn from one sample of a study of tumor-infiltrating lymphocytes in primary liver carcinoma. One entry per CDR3 protein, called by TCRdb with MiXCR from the multiplex PCR reads. The table shows approximately 99,000 distinct CDR3 sequences, with 55% to 70% occurring only once. Sequenced: liver tumor tissue from sampling region 5. The receptors were gathered from a woman aged 55-75 years with primary liver carcinoma and hepatitis B virus infection. CDR3s include the opening cysteine and the closing phenylalanine or tryptophan. D genes are given only for firm matches. Some rows mark clone size as missing; the rest say once, few, many or name a class of expanded clone.

-,TRBD1,TRBV12-5,TRBJ2-5,CASDQQGAGETQYF,TGTGCCAGTGACCAACAGGGGGCAGGGGAGACCCAGTACTTC
-,TRBD2,TRBV5-1,TRBJ2-1,CASSLVLGLAGERAYKEQFF,TGCGCCAGCAGCTTGGTGTTAGGGCTAGCGGGAGAGAGGGCCTACAAAGAGCAGTTCTTC
few,TRBD2,TRBV20-1,TRBJ2-3,CSARVAGASFTDTQYF,TGCAGTGCTAGAGTAGCGGGAGCGAGTTTCACAGATACGCAGTATTTT
-,-,TRBV6-1,TRBJ1-1,CASNEYRGGTEAFF,TGTGCCAGCAATGAATACCGGGGGGGCACTGAAGCTTTCTTT
-,-,TRBV5-1,TRBJ2-1,CASSLGGPCNEQFF,TGCGCTAGCAGCTTAGGCGGCCCCTGCAATGAGCAGTTCTTC
-,-,TRBV11-2,TRBJ2-1,CAGSSTSTYNEQFF,TGTGCCGGCAGCTCGACTAGTACCTACAATGAGCAATTCTTC
-,TRBD2,TRBV11-2,TRBJ2-1,CISSPRLAGTYNGQFF,TGTATCAGCAGTCCCCGACTAGCGGGAACCTACAATGGGCAGTTCTTC
once,TRBD2,TRBV12-3/TRBV12-4,TRBJ2-1,CANTDQRESIEQFF,TGTGCCAACACCGATCAGCGGGAGAGCATTGAGCAGTTCTTC
many,-,TRBV6-1,TRBJ2-3,CASSENLGVDTQYF,TGTGCCAGCAGTGAAAATCTAGGGGTGGATACGCAGTATTTT
-,-,TRBV29-1,TRBJ2-7,CSVWRAYERYF,TGCAGCGTTTGGCGGGCCTACGAGCGGTACTTC
few,-,TRBV14,TRBJ2-5,CASSRGEPQYF,TGTGCCAGCAGCCGAGGGGAGCCCCAGTACTTC
once,-,TRBV29-1,TRBJ2-5,CSVEDQVGRGETQYF,TGCAGCGTTGAAGATCAGGTGGGGCGAGGAGAGACCCAATACTTC
-,TRBD1,TRBV12-3/TRBV12-4,TRBJ2-7,CASSSDGDRSHYYEQYF,TGTGCCAGCAGTTCCGATGGGGACAGGTCCCATTACTACGAGCAGTACTTC
few,-,TRBV30,TRBJ2-5,CAWSGGVKETQYF,TGTGCCTGGAGTGGGGGGGTGAAAGAGACCCAGTACTTC
many,-,TRBV6-5,TRBJ1-1,CASSYEPNTEAFF,TGTGCCAGCAGTTACGAACCGAACACTGAAGCTTTCTTT
-,-,TRBV29-1,TRBJ2-2,CSITGHSDGELFF,TGCAGCATCACGGGGCACTCGGACGGCGAGCTGTTTTTT
-,TRBD1,TRBV11-2,TRBJ2-1,CGCSLRPGQRFYNEQFF,TGTGGCTGCAGCTTACGACCGGGACAGAGATTCTACAATGAGCAGTTCTTT
-,-,TRBV6-5,TRBJ1-1,CASNPRGNTEAFF,TGTGCCAGCAATCCCAGAGGAAACACTGAAGCTTTCTTT
-,TRBD1,TRBV12-3/TRBV12-4,TRBJ2-5,CASSSLPGQGQVTQYF,TGTGCCAGTAGTTCTCTACCGGGACAGGGGCAAGTGACCCAGTACTTC
-,-,TRBV12-5,TRBJ2-6,CASGGRCSGANVLSF,TGTGCTAGTGGGGGACGGTGTTCTGGGGCCAACGTCCTGAGTTTC
-,-,TRBV12-3/TRBV12-4,TRBJ2-1,CTSTIYNEQFF,TGTACCAGCACTATATACAATGAGCAGTTCTTC
-,-,TRBV28,TRBJ1-1,CASTWEGRDTEAFF,TGTGCCAGCACCTGGGAGGGGCGCGACACTGAAGCTTTCTTT
-,-,TRBV29-1,TRBJ2-1,CTVEALDNPEEDEQFF,TGCACTGTTGAAGCCCTGGACAACCCCGAGGAGGATGAGCAGTTCTTT
-,-,TRBV6-1,TRBJ2-3,CASNEFGQINQPQYF,TGTGCCAGCAATGAATTCGGACAGATTAATCAGCCCCAGTATTTT